This T cell receptor beta chain was captured by sequencing in a study of identifying expanded T cells in peripheral blood (dated by TCRdb to between 2018 and 2021). In the study overall: Technical replicates were generated by sequencing separate aliquots of the same genomic DNA pool, and four replicates were compared pairwise.

Broad study findings and their caveats: Between technical replicates the binomial model flagged about 1.2 differentially abundant clones, whereas over around 2 weeks the binomial model flagged about 16.4 and over about 4 weeks approximately 20. It was expected by the authors that biological variance in healthy repertoires might increase further over much longer intervals, such as months to years. Both the number of clones called differentially abundant and the false-positive rate were significantly reduced by the beta-binomial model across all healthy-donor time intervals. For all healthy donors, the variance in clone template counts between roughly 2-week samples rose significantly as total template count increased.

No immune events, such as infections, were documented for the healthy donors during the collection period. Blood repertoires from healthy donors were used as a training cohort for calibrating time-dependent variance in a beta-binomial model of differential abundance of T-cell clones. There were some 10 healthy donors in the training cohort, of whom 3 were female and 7 were male. An age range of about 29 to 65 years, with an average of roughly 40 years, was recorded for the donors. Obtained from a commercial supplier, whole blood was collected from each healthy donor at three time points set around 2 weeks apart. For immunosequencing, genomic DNA was extracted from unsorted whole blood. TCRbeta CDR3 regions were profiled by bias-controlled multiplex PCR amplification of genomic DNA with the immunoSEQ Assay. Regarding the original processing steps: To quantify the absolute abundance of each unique TCRbeta CDR3 region, the sequences were collapsed and filtered. Differential abundance was tested with a binomial (Fisher-equivalent) model and with a beta-binomial model adding time-dependent variance fitted from healthy donors. Clones with fewer than 5 combined templates were removed, and a clone was called differentially abundant if the clone's Benjamini-Hochberg FDR was below 0.01. The form v = (b*log(k)+a)^2 was used to model beta-binomial variance as a function of total template count across the two samples. As stored in TCRdb, this immuneACCESS dataset retains in-frame rearrangements with V and J assigned. A fraction of the clones does not appear; measured against another copy, unresolved V genes explain less than half of the discrepancy, and the remainder lacks a known reason. The V and J calls and clone size were taken over from that table, and D and trimming were inferred from the DNA. Present in this sample are about 81,000 clones, about four fifths of which were seen just once. 15% to 20% of the sample rests with the top ten.

Per the germline V gene, SQVTM is the CDR1 and ANQGSEA is the CDR2. Spanning cysteine to phenylalanine, the CDR3 consists of 13 amino acids. Only CDR3 DNA is held: 39 bases, read in frame from base 1. After removal of 6 bases from V and 4 bases from J, the junction retains 7 bases not matched to a gene. Comment on this clone: The target of this receptor is not known. The input lacks base qualities; no much larger clone sits a single base away.

Sequencing was done on a sample of blood. The origin of this receptor is a person between 18 and 75 years old in good health. The rearranged segments are TRBV29-1 and TRBJ2-7, with TRBD1 matching 9 junction bases. The sequence in DNA is TGCAGCGTGAGTTGGACAGGGGCGTACGAGCAGTACTTC. It encodes CSVSWTGAYEQYF.